Each of the 22 T cell receptor beta chains below was sequenced from the same sample in a study of T cell responses to AZD1222 COVID-19 vaccine. Only in-frame clones appear in the TCRdb table, and some are missing; sequencing was by immunoSEQ multiplex PCR. The sample carries 80,000 to 90,000 clones, about nine tenths recorded once. This sample comprised peripheral blood, obtained 28 days after the second AZD1222 dose. The receptors were sampled from an adult who received the AZD1222 COVID-19 vaccine.

V is TRBV3-1 (or the pseudogene TRBV3-2) and J is TRBJ1-5; a weak D match, TRBD1 (6 bases). The CDR3 is 14 amino acids. V lost 3 bases to trimming and J lost 4 bases, with 10 bases between them. Germline lookup yields CDR1 LGHDT and CDR2 YNNKEL (reference sequence). As DNA, the CDR3 is TGTGCCAGCAGCCAGAACAGGGTGAATCAGCCCCAGCATTTT. It codes for CASSQNRVNQPQHF.

V usage is TRBV19 and J usage is TRBJ1-1; D gene uncertain. The CDR3 sequence is 14 residues long. Germline loops: CDR1 LNHDA, CDR2 SQIVND (reference sequence). Trimming cost V 1 base and J 1 base, with 7 bases left between them. CDR3 region: CASSIVWENTEAFF. In DNA, the CDR3 is TGTGCCAGTAGTATAGTTTGGGAGAACACTGAAGCTTTCTTT.

In this sample, this clone turned up once. This sequence joins TRBV18 and TRBJ2-7; 9 bases map to TRBD1. Germline V gene sequence: CDR1 KGHSH, CDR2 LQKENI. Losses at the gene ends were 4 bases for V and 5 bases for J; bases not matched to a gene: 3. The CDR3 length is 13 residues. The CDR3 protein is CASSRDRDDEQYF. CDR3 sequence (DNA): TGTGCCAGCTCACGGGACAGGGACGACGAGCAGTACTTC.

This clone has just one count. The chain uses TRBV27 and TRBJ2-4, with TRBD2 matching over 10 bases. V lost 2 bases, J lost 7 bases, and 11 bases stayed unmatched. There are 17 residues in the CDR3. In germline, CDR1 is MNHEY, CDR2 SMNVEV (reference sequence). The CDR3 bases are TGTGCCAGCAGTTTAGGGCTAGCGGGGGCTCCTCAGAACATTCAGTACTTC. Residues: CASSLGLAGAPQNIQYF.

The chain is built from TRBV30 and TRBJ1-5; a possible D gene is TRBD1 (5 bases). Germline V gives CDR1 GTSNPN, CDR2 SVGIG (reference sequence). This CDR3 is 14 amino acids long. V lost 1 base and J lost 6, with 13 bases in between. The CDR3: CAWSALGVGQPQHF. The CDR3 DNA follows: TGTGCCTGGAGTGCCTTAGGGGTTGGTCAGCCCCAGCATTTT.

The sample holds one count of this clone. CDR3 amino acids: CASTSSRRGGEQYF. The CDR3 nucleotides are TGTGCCAGCACCTCTAGCAGGAGGGGGGGCGAGCAGTACTTC. The chain links TRBV3-1 (or the pseudogene TRBV3-2) to TRBJ2-7, with D tentatively TRBD2 (7 bases). The CDR3 has 14 amino acids. Germline CDR1 LGHDT, CDR2 YNNKEL (reference sequence). Trimming shortened V by 7 bases and J by 6 bases, and 19 bases separated the two germline ends.

This clone was seen more than once but under ten times. The chain carries TRBV11-1 and TRBJ2-6; D might be TRBD1 (6 bases). Germline CDR1 reads SGHAT; CDR2 reads FQDESV (reference sequence). The CDR3 sequence is 15 residues long. Between the trimmed V and J ends, which lost 4 bases and 4 bases, there was a span of 11 bases. The CDR3 region is CASSSTGWGANVLTF. Here the CDR3 DNA reads TGTGCCAGCAGCTCCACAGGGTGGGGGGCCAACGTCCTGACTTTC.

The V gene is TRBV6-2 or TRBV6-3, the J gene TRBJ1-1, with no clear D. Trimming removed 2 bases from V and 4 bases from J, with 8 bases in between. Germline values: CDR1 MNHEY, CDR2 SVGEGT. This CDR3 comprises 13 residues. The CDR3 DNA sequence: TGTGCCAGCAGTTACGACTGGGCCACTGAAGCTTTCTTT. This translates into CASSYDWATEAFF.

The V gene is TRBV6-4, the J gene TRBJ2-1; D perhaps matches TRBD1 (5 bases). The V end was cut by 2 bases, the J end by 9 bases, with 11 bases between. Germline CDR1 MRHNA, CDR2 SNTAGT. This CDR3 contains 13 residues. Here the CDR3 DNA reads TGTGCCAGCAGTGACAGGGGTTCAAGTGAGCAGTTCTTC. Amino acid sequence: CASSDRGSSEQFF.

The chain recombines TRBV10-1 with TRBJ1-3; 9 bases are shared with TRBD1. Germline trimming cut 2 bases from V and 0 bases from J; bases unmatched to any gene: 14. This CDR3 is built from 20 residues. From germline, CDR1 is WNHNN and CDR2 SYGVQD (reference sequence). In nucleotides, the CDR3 is TGCGCCAGCAGTGAGGGCCGGGACAGGGCAAGTTCAAACTCTGGAAACACCATATATTTT. It yields the protein CASSEGRDRASSNSGNTIYF.

The chain recombines TRBV12-3 or TRBV12-4 with TRBJ1-4; a possible D gene is TRBD1 (5 bases). Trimming took 2 bases from V and 11 from J, leaving 9 bases between them. The CDR3 runs 12 residues. In nucleotides, the CDR3 is TGTGCCAGCAGTTTAACCAGGGCTAAACTGTTTTTT. Translating gives CASSLTRAKLFF.

The chain carries TRBV3-1 (or the pseudogene TRBV3-2) and TRBJ2-5, with TRBD1 as a possible D gene (6 bases). Between the trimmed V and J ends, which lost 0 bases and 9 bases, there was a span of 14 bases. The CDR3 is 14 amino acids. Germline V gene sequence: CDR1 LGHDT, CDR2 YNNKEL (reference sequence). CDR3 protein: CASSQDPGVGAQYF. As DNA, the CDR3 is TGTGCCAGCAGCCAAGATCCAGGGGTGGGGGCCCAGTACTTC.

This chain connects TRBV7-8 to TRBJ1-2; the D gene is possibly TRBD1 (5 bases). Per germline, CDR1 SGHVS and CDR2 FQNEAQ. V was trimmed by 1 base and J by 4 bases, leaving 10 bases between them. The CDR3 is 14 residues long. The CDR3 is CASSLGTFTYGYTF. The CDR3 DNA reads as TGTGCCAGCAGCTTAGGGACATTCACCTATGGCTACACCTTC.

V and J are TRBV11-2 and TRBJ2-7; D perhaps matches TRBD2 (5 bases). This CDR3 contains 15 residues. V was cut by 2 bases and J by 7 bases, with 18 bases left in between. Germline loops: CDR1 SGHAT, CDR2 FQNNGV. The CDR3 DNA reads TGTGCCAGCAGCTTACAGACGTCGGGAATGGGGGAGCAGTACTTC. Translation: CASSLQTSGMGEQYF.

The CDR3 spells CASRDRDNSPLHF. The CDR3 coding sequence is TGTGCCAGCCGGGACAGAGATAATTCACCCCTCCACTTT. V gene TRBV6-5 combines with J gene TRBJ1-6, with 7 bases fitting TRBD1. Germline V gives CDR1 MNHEY, CDR2 SVGAGI. V gave up 8 bases and J gave up 5 bases; unmatched junction bases: 3. The CDR3 is 13 amino acids.

The chain links TRBV18 to TRBJ1-1; no clear D. CDR3 length: 13 amino acids. In germline, CDR1 is KGHSH, CDR2 LQKENI. Deletions cut 0 bases from V and 12 bases from J, with 14 bases between. In DNA form, the CDR3 reads TGTGCCAGCTCACCACCCTTTGATCGACGGCCTTTCTTT. Amino acid sequence: CASSPPFDRRPFF.

The J gene is TRBJ2-7, the V gene TRBV7-9, with no clear D. Per the germline V gene, CDR1 is SEHNR and CDR2 is FQNEAQ (reference sequence). The CDR3 sequence is 14 residues long. V dropped 0 bases and J dropped 1 base, with 7 bases sitting between them. The CDR3 spells CASSLALLSYEQYF. CDR3 nucleotide sequence: TGTGCCAGCAGCTTAGCGCTCTTGTCCTACGAGCAGTACTTC.

This rearrangement joins TRBV5-6 to TRBJ1-5, with D uncertain. CDR3 length: 13 residues. V lost 0 bases and J 11 bases, leaving 12 bases between the germline ends. Germline CDR1 reads SGHDT; CDR2 reads YYEEEE. This CDR3 is CASSLDHGITQHF. CDR3 DNA: TGTGCCAGCAGCTTGGACCACGGGATTACCCAGCATTTT.

The gene calls are TRBV28 and TRBJ1-2, with a possible D match to TRBD1 (5 bases). In germline, CDR1 is MDHEN, CDR2 SYDVKM. The CDR3 sequence is 13 residues long. Trimming took 6 bases from V and 8 from J, leaving 16 bases between them. CDR3 region: CASSGGREAGYTF. The CDR3 coding sequence is TGTGCCAGCAGCGGGGGACGGGAAGCCGGCTACACCTTC.

The rearrangement joins TRBV15 to TRBJ1-3; D call uncertain. This CDR3 is built from 17 residues. Trimming shortened V by 1 base and J by 0 bases, and 13 bases separated the two germline ends. Germline lookup yields CDR1 LNHNV and CDR2 YYDKDF (reference sequence). CDR3 in DNA: TGTGCCACCAGCAGAGTCGGTTTTGGCTTCTCTGGAAACACCATATATTTT. It translates to CATSRVGFGFSGNTIYF.

V usage is TRBV13 and J usage is TRBJ2-7; maybe TRBD2 (6 bases). The V end lost 5 bases, the J end lost 1 base, and 21 bases lay between the germline ends. Germline V CDR1 and CDR2: PRHDT, FYEKMQ (reference sequence). The CDR3 spans 17 residues. This CDR3 is CASSPAPWGSGSYEQYF. The CDR3 DNA is TGTGCCAGCAGCCCCGCCCCGTGGGGTAGCGGATCCTACGAGCAGTACTTC. Combining the CDR3 with reference TRBV13 and TRBJ2-7 gives the whole variable domain AAGVIQSPRHLIKEKRETATLKCYPIPRHDTVYWYQQGPGQDPQFLISFYEKMQSDKGSIPDRFSAQQFSDYHSELNMSSLELGDSALYFCASSPAPWGSGSYEQYFGPGTRLTVT.

This clone occurred once. The rearrangement links TRBV28 to TRBJ2-7; a possible D gene is TRBD1 (7 bases). Deletions cut 7 bases from V and 3 bases from J, with 22 bases between. Germline values: CDR1 MDHEN, CDR2 SYDVKM. The CDR3 covers 16 residues. The CDR3 DNA reads as TGTGCCAGCACGGTGGACAGGCCGGGGGCTCACTACGAGCAGTACTTC. Translating gives CASTVDRPGAHYEQYF.